Each of the 23 T cell receptor beta chains below was sequenced from the same sample in a study of T cells after yellow fever vaccination (dated by TCRdb to the late 2010s). Sample treatment or condition, as interpreted from the label and publication: live attenuated yellow fever vaccine strain. Libraries were prepared through 5' RACE. The data were produced on an Illumina HiSeq 2500. Starting from the raw public reads, TCRdb applied fastp trimming at Q25, assembled clones with MiXCR and retained in-frame beta chains. Merged by CDR3 protein, the rows form single entries marked with the most common genes and DNA. The sample contains roughly 500,000 distinct CDR3 sequences, under 25% of them found a single time. Approximately 15% of the sample belongs to the ten largest clones. The material sequenced was PBMCs, taken 15 days after the yellow fever booster vaccination. These receptors came from a man aged 30 to 45 who received the YFV17D yellow fever vaccine.

This clonotype was seen more than once but under ten times. The chain is built from TRBV20-1 and TRBJ2-1; 10 bases align to TRBD2. Germline-derived CDR1 and CDR2 are DFQATT and SNEGSKA (reference sequence). V shed 6 bases, J shed 4 bases, and the junction held 9 bases outside the gene matches. This CDR3 spans 15 amino acids. CDR3 amino acids: CSAYTGTSAYNEQFF. Written as DNA, the CDR3 is TGCAGTGCATACACAGGGACTAGCGCTTACAATGAGCAGTTCTTC.

This clonotype has only a few counts. As DNA, the CDR3 is TGCGCCAGCAGCCAAGATCTTCGGGCTAGCGGGAGCGGGGCAGATACGCAGTATTTT. Translation gives CASSQDLRASGSGADTQYF. The chain employs TRBV4-3 and TRBJ2-3, with 10 bases identical to TRBD2. This CDR3 is 19 amino acids long. Per the germline V gene, CDR1 is LGHNA and CDR2 is YSLEER. Trimming removed 0 bases from V and 4 bases from J; junction bases left unmatched: 13.

This chain joins TRBV7-2 and TRBJ2-2; 12 bases are shared with TRBD2. Germline V CDR1 and CDR2: SGHTA, FQGNSA. CDR3 length: 16 amino acids. V was pared by 5 bases and J by 6 bases, with 7 bases of the junction left unmatched. The CDR3 nucleotides are TGTGCCAGCAGCCCACTAGCGGGAGGAATCGCCGGGGAGCTGTTTTTT. This encodes CASSPLAGGIAGELFF.

This clonotype was counted a few times. V is TRBV9 and J is TRBJ2-5, with 11 bases identical to TRBD2. After removal of 0 bases from V and 0 bases from J, the junction contained 1 base not matched to a gene. The CDR3 has 16 amino acids. Looked up from germline, CDR1 is SGDLS and CDR2 is YYNGEE. CDR3 in DNA: TGTGCCAGCAGCGTAGGACTAGCGGGATACCAAGAGACCCAGTACTTC. It is translated as CASSVGLAGYQETQYF.

The chain uses TRBV27 and TRBJ2-3, with D unclear. The CDR3 is 14 amino acids. Trimming shortened V by 3 bases and J by 6 bases, and 13 bases separated the two germline ends. Per the germline V gene, CDR1 is MNHEY and CDR2 is SMNVEV (reference sequence). The CDR3 region has the DNA TGTGCCAGCAGTTTGTTTACAAGGGCGGATACGCAGTATTTT. This translates into CASSLFTRADTQYF.

The chain has TRBV29-1 and TRBJ2-3; 9 nucleotides agree with TRBD2. The CDR3 covers 18 residues. Trimming at V came to 1 base and at J to 0 bases, leaving 11 bases not matched to a gene. Germline V gives CDR1 SQVTM, CDR2 ANQGSEA. As DNA, the CDR3 is TGCAGCGTTGAAGCTGCTAGCGGGACGACTTCTAGCACAGATACGCAGTATTTT. Residues: CSVEAASGTTSSTDTQYF.

In DNA form, the CDR3 reads TGTGCCAGCAGCTTATTAAGCGGGAGGGGCTACGAGCAGTACTTC. Its translation: CASSLLSGRGYEQYF. The chain is built from TRBV11-2 and TRBJ2-7, with 10 bases identical to TRBD2. This CDR3 comprises 15 residues. V was clipped by 2 bases and J by 3 bases; unmatched bases: 4. The V gene's germline CDR1 is SGHAT and CDR2 FQNNGV.

This clonotype occurred a few times. V usage is TRBV6-5 and J usage is TRBJ2-7; 7 nucleotides align to TRBD2. This CDR3 spans 15 amino acids. Germline CDR1 is MNHEY and CDR2 is SVGAGI. The V and J ends lost 0 bases and 7 bases, in that order; junction bases with no gene match: 9. The CDR3 DNA is TGTGCCAGCAGTTACTCTGGGACTACCTCGGGGGAGCAGTACTTC. It is translated as CASSYSGTTSGEQYF.

This clonotype occurred a few times. The rearrangement links TRBV10-3 to TRBJ2-4; weak D call: TRBD2 (5 bases). The CDR3 is 16 residues long. Deletions cut 4 bases from V and 0 bases from J, with 13 bases between. CDR1 ENHRY and CDR2 SYGVKD come from the germline V gene. The CDR3 DNA reads TGTGCCATCAGTGGCAGCAGCGGCCTAGCCAAAAACATTCAGTACTTC. Its translation is CAISGSSGLAKNIQYF.

This clonotype was seen a few times. The V gene is TRBV5-1, the J gene TRBJ2-5; TRBD1 aligns across 7 bases. Germline V gene data show CDR1 as SGHRS and CDR2 as YFSETQ. V gave up 4 bases and J gave up 1 base; unmatched junction bases: 13. CDR3 length: 17 amino acids. DNA of the CDR3: TGCGCCAGCAGCCCCGCGGTGGGACAGTCCTTCCAAGAGACCCAGTACTTC. This sequence encodes CASSPAVGQSFQETQYF.

The genes are TRBV7-2 and TRBJ2-1; 9 bases map to TRBD1. V lost 6 bases and J lost 8; bases outside the gene matches: 8. The CDR3 has 14 residues. The germline V gene encodes CDR1 SGHTA and CDR2 FQGNSA. Written as DNA, the CDR3 is TGTGCCAGCAGGCCGCCGGGACAGGGCTATGAGCAGTTCTTC. Translation gives CASRPPGQGYEQFF. The entire variable domain, with the rest obtained from reference TRBV7-2 and TRBJ2-1, is as follows: GAGVSQSPSNKVTEKGKDVELRCDPISGHTALYWYRQSLGQGLEFLIYFQGNSAPDKSGLPSDRFSAERTGGSVSTLTIQRTQQEDSAVYLCASRPPGQGYEQFFGPGTRLTVL.

The V gene is TRBV27, the J gene TRBJ2-7; no definite D call. The germline gives CDR1 MNHEY, CDR2 SMNVEV (reference sequence). Trimming took 6 bases from V and 0 from J, leaving 9 bases between them. The CDR3 runs to 13 residues. The CDR3 sequence: CASRASISYEQYF. The CDR3 bases are TGTGCCAGCAGGGCCAGTATCTCCTACGAGCAGTACTTC.

The chain combines TRBV5-1 with TRBJ2-3, with D perhaps being TRBD1 or TRBD2 (5 bases each). The CDR3 contains 18 residues. V was shortened by 4 bases and J by 3 bases, with 24 bases between the two germline ends. Germline CDR1 is SGHRS and CDR2 is YFSETQ. The CDR3 coding sequence is TGCGCCAGCAGCCGAGTTCACCCGGGGCTAGCCAGGACAGATACGCAGTATTTT. It specifies CASSRVHPGLARTDTQYF.

This clonotype was seen many times. The V call is TRBV7-2, the J call TRBJ2-3, with no clear D. CDR1 is SGHTA, CDR2 FQGNSA, per germline. V was cut by 5 bases and J by 11 bases, with 26 bases left in between. This CDR3 region has 16 residues. CDR3 loop: CASSPGSIGRSGGQYF. The CDR3 nucleotides are TGTGCCAGCAGCCCCGGGTCTATTGGGCGCTCTGGTGGGCAGTATTTT.

The chain carries TRBV20-1 and TRBJ2-5, with D tentatively TRBD1 (6 bases). The CDR3 contains 13 residues. Looked up from germline, CDR1 is DFQATT and CDR2 is SNEGSKA (reference sequence). V lost 8 bases and J 0 bases, leaving 13 bases between the germline ends. Written as DNA, the CDR3 is TGCAGTATGATGCGACAGGACCAAGAGACCCAGTACTTC. Encoded protein: CSMMRQDQETQYF.

The chain couples TRBV5-1 to TRBJ2-1; unclear D gene. Trimming cost V 1 base and J 5 bases, with 13 bases left between them. The CDR3 has 15 residues. Germline V gives CDR1 SGHRS, CDR2 YFSETQ. The CDR3 nucleotides are TGCGCCAGCAGCTTGAGGGTAGGATCCGACAATGAGCAGTTCTTC. Its protein product is CASSLRVGSDNEQFF.

This clonotype was detected only a few times. This chain connects TRBV5-1 to TRBJ1-4, with D tentatively TRBD1 (5 bases). CDR1 SGHRS and CDR2 YFSETQ come from the germline V gene. The V and J ends lost 4 bases and 7 bases respectively, with 17 bases between them. The CDR3 is 15 amino acids. Written as DNA, the CDR3 is TGCGCCAGCAGCCCGGCGGGTCGGGGGTTTGAAAAACTGTTTTTT. Its protein product is CASSPAGRGFEKLFF.

This clonotype was recorded a few times. The chain joins TRBV23-1 to TRBJ2-2; D not certain. TRBV23-1 has ORF status, its function being uncertain. V was clipped by 10 bases and J by 4 bases, with 7 bases between them. The CDR3 runs to 11 residues. CDR3 bases: TGCGCCACTACGGGCACCGGGGAGCTGTTTTTT. Translating gives CATTGTGELFF.

V gene TRBV5-1 combines with J gene TRBJ2-1, with 9 bases fitting TRBD2. The germline V gene encodes CDR1 SGHRS and CDR2 YFSETQ. This CDR3 region has 15 residues. The J segment lost 4 bases and the V segment lost 2 bases, leaving 4 bases of the junction unmatched. The DNA of the CDR3 is TGCGCCAGCAGCTTTTCCCTAGCGGGATACAATGAGCAGTTCTTC. Its translation: CASSFSLAGYNEQFF.

The chain links TRBV2 to TRBJ2-1, with TRBD2 matching over 8 bases. Germline trimming cut 6 bases from V and 9 bases from J; bases unmatched to any gene: 7. Germline V gene lookup returns CDR1 SNHLY and CDR2 FYNNEI. The CDR3 spans 13 residues. In DNA form, the CDR3 reads TGTGCCAGCAGACTAGCGGACTTCGGTGAGCAGTTCTTC. Its translation: CASRLADFGEQFF.

This clonotype was detected only a few times. The chain links TRBV7-2 to TRBJ2-2; 8 nucleotides line up with TRBD1. J lost 7 bases, V lost 2 bases, and 3 bases had no gene match. The CDR3 extends over 14 amino acids. CDR1 is SGHTA, CDR2 FQGNSA, per germline. The CDR3 spells CASSLSRGRGELFF. The CDR3 nucleotides are TGTGCCAGCAGCTTAAGCAGGGGGCGCGGGGAGCTGTTTTTT. The entire variable domain, with the rest obtained from reference TRBV7-2 and TRBJ2-2, is as follows: GAGVSQSPSNKVTEKGKDVELRCDPISGHTALYWYRQSLGQGLEFLIYFQGNSAPDKSGLPSDRFSAERTGGSVSTLTIQRTQQEDSAVYLCASSLSRGRGELFFGEGSRLTVL.

This sequence joins TRBV5-6 and TRBJ2-2; D gene ambiguous. The CDR3 length is 15 residues. Trimming stripped 1 base from V and 4 bases from J, with 11 bases between. Germline lookup yields CDR1 SGHDT and CDR2 YYEEEE. Here the CDR3 reads CASSLQHWITGELFF. The CDR3 region has the DNA TGTGCCAGCAGCTTGCAGCATTGGATCACCGGGGAGCTGTTTTTT. Full variable domain (outside the CDR3, taken from reference TRBV5-6 and TRBJ2-2): DAGVTQSPTHLIKTRGQQVTLRCSPKSGHDTVSWYQQALGQGPQFIFQYYEEEERQRGNFPDRFSGHQFPNYSSELNVNALLLGDSALYLCASSLQHWITGELFFGEGSRLTVL.

The genes are TRBV29-1 and TRBJ2-5; perhaps TRBD1 as D (6 bases). CDR1 is SQVTM, CDR2 ANQGSEA, per germline. Trimming stripped 7 bases from V and 5 bases from J, with 14 bases between. The CDR3 is 12 amino acids. The CDR3 region is CSGWTAQETQYF. CDR3 coding DNA: TGCAGCGGATGGACAGCCCAGGAGACCCAGTACTTC.